These 24 T cell receptor beta chains share one sample of origin, sequenced in a study of blood T cell repertoires in COVID-19. Sequencing used immunoSEQ multiplex PCR; TCRdb keeps in-frame clones, though not all of them. Of roughly 180,000 clones in the sample, 70% to 80% were seen once. The sequenced sample consisted of peripheral blood. The receptors were gathered from a woman between 45 and 60 years old with active or convalescent COVID-19.

This clone was recorded only once. The chain couples TRBV29-1 to TRBJ2-5, with 11 nucleotides matching TRBD1. This CDR3 is built from 13 residues. Germline CDR1 is SQVTM and CDR2 is ANQGSEA. V shed 6 bases, J shed 4 bases, and the junction held 4 bases outside the gene matches. CDR3 bases: TGCAGCGTCGACGGACAGGGGGCAGAGACCCAGTACTTC. Its translation: CSVDGQGAETQYF.

The rearrangement uses TRBV15 and TRBJ2-6, with D unclear. The CDR3 is 16 amino acids. From germline, CDR1 is LNHNV and CDR2 YYDKDF (reference sequence). Trimming removed 0 bases from V and 3 bases from J, with 9 bases in between. The DNA for the CDR3 is TGTGCCACCAGCAGAGATCGGGTTGTTGGGGCCAACGTCCTGACTTTC. It encodes CATSRDRVVGANVLTF.

The CDR3 protein is CASSFEGLNNEQFF. The CDR3 DNA sequence: TGCGCCAGCAGCTTTGAGGGCCTTAACAATGAGCAGTTCTTC. The chain recombines TRBV5-1 with TRBJ2-1, with D possibly being TRBD2 (5 bases). There are 14 residues in the CDR3. Between the trimmed V and J ends, which lost 2 bases and 5 bases, there was a span of 11 bases. Germline CDR1 reads SGHRS; CDR2 reads YFSETQ. Using reference TRBV5-1 and TRBJ2-1 for the parts outside the CDR3, the full variable domain is KAGVTQTPRYLIKTRGQQVTLSCSPISGHRSVSWYQQTPGQGLQFLFEYFSETQRNKGNFPGRFSGRQFSNSRSEMNVSTLELGDSALYLCASSFEGLNNEQFFGPGTRLTVL.

V and J are TRBV19 and TRBJ1-5; 7 positions match TRBD1. The V gene end was trimmed by 6 bases and the J gene end by 5 bases; junction bases not matched to a gene: 4. Germline CDR1 reads LNHDA; CDR2 reads SQIVND (reference sequence). The CDR3 loop spans 13 amino acids. CDR3 residues: CASRGQWDQPQHF. DNA for the CDR3: TGTGCCAGTAGGGGACAGTGGGATCAGCCCCAGCATTTT.

The chain carries TRBV11-2 and TRBJ2-1; weak D call: TRBD1 (5 bases). V lost 1 base to trimming and J lost 6 bases, with 10 bases between them. The CDR3 runs 14 residues. Germline V gives CDR1 SGHAT, CDR2 FQNNGV. The CDR3 is CASSLAGNRNEQFF. In DNA, the CDR3 is TGTGCCAGCAGCTTAGCAGGGAACCGCAATGAGCAGTTCTTC.

The chain joins TRBV11-2 to TRBJ1-3; 9 bases are a match to TRBD1. Germline lookup yields CDR1 SGHAT and CDR2 FQNNGV. The CDR3 has 15 amino acids. Unmatched junction bases numbered 5, after V lost 0 bases and J lost 8 bases. As DNA, the CDR3 is TGTGCCAGCAGCTTAGATGGGACAGGGTTTGACACCATATATTTT. It specifies CASSLDGTGFDTIYF.

This rearrangement joins TRBV7-9 to TRBJ1-3; the D gene is possibly TRBD1 (6 bases). Germline lookup yields CDR1 SEHNR and CDR2 FQNEAQ (reference sequence). The CDR3 extends over 15 amino acids. Deletions cut 3 bases from V and 2 bases from J, with 11 bases between. DNA for the CDR3: TGTGCCAGCAGCTTGGGGGGGGACACTGGAAACACCATATATTTT. This encodes CASSLGGDTGNTIYF.

The rearrangement uses TRBV27 and TRBJ1-4; 8 bases are a match to TRBD1. This CDR3 is 16 amino acids long. Germline V CDR1 and CDR2: MNHEY, SMNVEV (reference sequence). V shed 5 bases and J 8 bases; nucleotides not matched to a gene: 13. The CDR3 nucleotides are TGTGCCAGCAGTCTCGGGACAGGCTCCAGGGCGGAAAAACTGTTTTTT. This codes for CASSLGTGSRAEKLFF.

The chain employs TRBV7-2 and TRBJ2-1; D is unresolved. This CDR3 has 12 amino acids. The germline CDR1 and CDR2 sequences are SGHTA and FQGNSA. Trimming took 5 bases from V and 6 from J, leaving 8 bases between them. This chain's CDR3 is CASSNFPNEQFF. The CDR3 nucleotides read TGTGCCAGCAGCAACTTTCCCAATGAGCAGTTCTTC. Combining the CDR3 with reference TRBV7-2 and TRBJ2-1 gives the whole variable domain GAGVSQSPSNKVTEKGKDVELRCDPISGHTALYWYRQSLGQGLEFLIYFQGNSAPDKSGLPSDRFSAERTGGSVSTLTIQRTQQEDSAVYLCASSNFPNEQFFGPGTRLTVL.

The chain is built from TRBV29-1 and TRBJ2-1; no definite D call. Trimming shortened V by 4 bases and J by 5 bases, and 6 bases separated the two germline ends. This CDR3 has 11 residues. In germline, CDR1 is SQVTM, CDR2 ANQGSEA. The CDR3: CSVGGDNEQFF. In nucleotides, the CDR3 is TGCAGCGTTGGCGGTGACAATGAGCAGTTCTTC.

The chain has TRBV5-6 and TRBJ1-2; 7 bases are a match to TRBD1. The CDR3 has 12 residues. CDR1 and CDR2 from the germline V gene are SGHDT and YYEEEE. The V and J ends lost 9 bases and 8 bases, in that order; junction bases with no gene match: 10. The CDR3 is CATRRQGGGYTF. The CDR3 DNA follows: TGTGCCACTAGACGGCAGGGGGGCGGCTACACCTTC. Based on the CDR3 plus reference TRBV5-6 and TRBJ1-2, the full variable domain is DAGVTQSPTHLIKTRGQQVTLRCSPKSGHDTVSWYQQALGQGPQFIFQYYEEEERQRGNFPDRFSGHQFPNYSSELNVNALLLGDSALYLCATRRQGGGYTFGSGTRLTVV.

The chain couples TRBV5-5 to TRBJ2-7; TRBD2 is a possible D gene (5 bases). In germline, CDR1 is SGHKS, CDR2 YYEKEE (reference sequence). V was clipped by 2 bases and J by 7 bases, with 19 bases between them. The CDR3 is made up of 15 amino acids. CDR3: CASSLAESLASEQYF. CDR3 coding DNA: TGTGCCAGCAGCTTAGCGGAGAGCCTTGCTTCGGAGCAGTACTTC.

The genes are TRBV5-1 and TRBJ2-3; 8 nucleotides match TRBD1. With 9 bases clipped from V and 4 bases from J, the junction kept 7 bases outside the gene matches. CDR3 length: 13 residues. Germline V gene lookup returns CDR1 SGHRS and CDR2 YFSETQ. CDR3 sequence (DNA): TGCGCCACCCGGGACAGGAGCTCAGATACGCAGTATTTT. Residues: CATRDRSSDTQYF.

The chain joins TRBV30 to TRBJ2-7, with 9 bases aligning to TRBD2. Unmatched junction bases numbered 8, after V lost 2 bases and J lost 3 bases. This CDR3 contains 15 residues. The germline CDR1 and CDR2 sequences are GTSNPN and SVGIG (reference sequence). CDR3 region: CAWSLPGLAFYEQYF. In nucleotides, the CDR3 is TGTGCCTGGAGTCTCCCGGGACTAGCTTTCTACGAGCAGTACTTC.

This sequence joins TRBV5-6 and TRBJ2-5; D is possibly TRBD2 (5 bases). Between the trimmed V and J ends, which lost 3 bases and 1 base, there was a span of 10 bases. Germline lookup yields CDR1 SGHDT and CDR2 YYEEEE. The CDR3 spans 14 residues. The CDR3, as DNA: TGTGCCAGCAGCTCAGGACTGAGCCAAGAGACCCAGTACTTC. The encoded protein is CASSSGLSQETQYF.

V gene TRBV29-1 combines with J gene TRBJ2-1; 11 bases are a match to TRBD1. Trimming at V came to 7 bases and at J to 3 bases, leaving 2 bases not matched to a gene. The CDR3 length is 13 residues. Germline-derived CDR1 and CDR2 are SQVTM and ANQGSEA. CDR3 nucleotide sequence: TGCAGCGCTGGGACAGGGGGCTACAATGAGCAGTTCTTC. Its translation is CSAGTGGYNEQFF.

V is TRBV7-6 and J is TRBJ2-1; D gene unclear. Germline V gene lookup returns CDR1 SGHVS and CDR2 FNYEAQ. This CDR3 contains 14 residues. V was cut by 5 bases and J by 2 bases, with 10 bases left in between. This CDR3 is CASSRDFAYNEQFF. The CDR3 bases are TGTGCCAGCAGCCGAGACTTTGCCTACAATGAGCAGTTCTTC.

As DNA, the CDR3 is TGCAGTGCTAGTCCTAGCGGGACCCCCTACAATGAGCAGTTCTTC. Its protein product is CSASPSGTPYNEQFF. The chain uses TRBV20-1 and TRBJ2-1; the match to TRBD2 covers 9 bases. There are 15 residues in the CDR3. CDR1 is DFQATT and CDR2 is SNEGSKA in the germline V gene (reference sequence). The ends lost 3 bases at V and 2 bases at J; junction bases unmatched: 5.

J is TRBJ1-5 and V is TRBV19, with 7 nucleotides matching TRBD1. The CDR3 has 14 residues. Germline V gives CDR1 LNHDA, CDR2 SQIVND (reference sequence). Germline trimming cut 6 bases from V and 4 bases from J; bases unmatched to any gene: 6. The DNA for the CDR3 is TGTGCCAGTAGGACAGGGTCTGGGAATCAGCCCCAGCATTTT. Residues: CASRTGSGNQPQHF.

The chain has TRBV11-3 and TRBJ2-7, with 10 bases that match TRBD2. The CDR3 covers 16 residues. V gave up 5 bases and J gave up 0 bases; unmatched junction bases: 7. CDR1 and CDR2 (germline): SGHNT, YENEEA. In nucleotides, the CDR3 is TGTGCCAGCAGCCTAAGACTAGCGGGCAGCTCCTACGAGCAGTACTTC. This translates into CASSLRLAGSSYEQYF.

The gene calls are TRBV7-9 and TRBJ1-6, with D unclear. V was shortened by 5 bases and J by 7 bases, with 15 bases between the two germline ends. The CDR3 runs 15 residues. Germline-derived CDR1 and CDR2 are SEHNR and FQNEAQ (reference sequence). Here the CDR3 DNA reads TGTGCCAGCAGCGCCGACTTTACCCGAAATTCACCCCTCCACTTT. Protein: CASSADFTRNSPLHF.

This clone was counted at least ten times. One end of the junction varies from germline; a read error may be responsible. The chain's CDR3 is CASSYSTSGQPQHF. For the CDR3, the DNA is TGTGCCAGCAGTTACTCGACCTCGGGACAGCCTCAGCATTTT. This chain links TRBV6-6 with TRBJ1-5; TRBD1 aligns across 7 bases. From germline, CDR1 is MNHNY and CDR2 SVGAGI (reference sequence). The CDR3 consists of 14 residues.

The chain combines TRBV28 with TRBJ1-2; 12 nucleotides agree with TRBD1. V lost 6 bases to trimming and J lost 7 bases; unmatched junction nucleotides: 6. Germline assignment: CDR1 MDHEN and CDR2 SYDVKM. CDR3 length: 14 residues. For the CDR3, the DNA is TGTGCCAGCAGACCGGGACAGGGGGCTGTTGGCTACACCTTC. Its protein product is CASRPGQGAVGYTF.

The chain joins TRBV5-1 to TRBJ2-4; D gene ambiguous. The CDR3 covers 14 residues. Germline assignment: CDR1 SGHRS and CDR2 YFSETQ. Trimming pared 0 bases from V and 5 bases from J, leaving 9 bases between. The CDR3 here is CASSLDSTQNIQYF. DNA of the CDR3: TGCGCCAGCAGCTTGGATTCGACTCAAAACATTCAGTACTTC.